Shown below are 10 T cell receptor beta chains from a single sample sequenced in a study of blood T cell repertoires in COVID-19 (TCRdb year 2020). The library was made by the immunoSEQ multiplex PCR assay. TCRdb carries this immuneACCESS record with in-frame sequences only. Its versions omit some clonotypes, under half of them owing to an unresolved V gene in the studies checked, with the rest unexplained. For this sample there are roughly 100,000 clones; about 92% appear just once. The ten largest clones take up over 5.5% of the sample. Sequencing used peripheral blood. The origin of the receptors is a man aged 18 to 35 with COVID-19, enrolled during active disease.

The chain employs TRBV27 and TRBJ2-3, with D unclear. With 4 bases removed from V and 12 bases from J, the gap between germline ends came to 11 bases. The CDR3 totals 11 residues. CDR1 and CDR2 from the germline V gene are MNHEY and SMNVEV (reference sequence). The CDR3: CASSSPSRQYF. The CDR3 DNA reads TGTGCCAGCAGTTCTCCCTCCAGACAGTATTTT.

This rearrangement joins TRBV7-2 to TRBJ1-1; weak D call: TRBD1 (6 bases). Trimming cost V 2 bases and J 5 bases, with 9 bases left between them. The germline CDR1 and CDR2 sequences are SGHTA and FQGNSA. This CDR3 has 13 amino acids. CDR3 nucleotide sequence: TGTGCCAGCAGCTTACAACAGGGTACTGAAGCTTTCTTT. Its translation is CASSLQQGTEAFF.

The rearrangement joins TRBV27 to TRBJ2-7, with D possibly matching TRBD1 (7 bases). Germline-derived CDR1 and CDR2 are MNHEY and SMNVEV (reference sequence). This CDR3 comprises 14 residues. Trimming took 6 bases from V and 2 from J, leaving 14 bases between them. CDR3 bases: TGTGCCAGCAGGTACAGGGGAGGCCCCTACGAGCAGTACTTC. Translating it yields CASRYRGGPYEQYF.

V usage is TRBV6-2 or TRBV6-3 and J usage is TRBJ2-1, with 10 bases aligning to TRBD1. Germline lookup yields CDR1 MNHEY and CDR2 SVGEGT. V dropped 6 bases and J dropped 5; count of bases not matched to a gene: 7. This CDR3 comprises 15 residues. The CDR3 coding sequence is TGTGCCAGCAGCCGTGGGACAGGGGTCCACAATGAGCAGTTCTTC. Its translation: CASSRGTGVHNEQFF.

Only a few counts were recorded for this clone. The chain recombines TRBV6-5 with TRBJ2-7; no clear D. The germline gives CDR1 MNHEY, CDR2 SVGAGI. The V end lost 11 bases, the J end lost 5 bases, and 10 bases lay between the germline ends. The CDR3 has 10 amino acids. CDR3 DNA: TGTGCCCACAAATCCGACGAGCAGTACTTC. It codes for CAHKSDEQYF.

This clone has a handful of counts. The chain employs TRBV28 and TRBJ2-7, with TRBD2 matching over 7 bases. The junction had 10 bases not matched to a gene; V was cut back by 5 bases and J by 3 bases. Germline V CDR1 and CDR2: MDHEN, SYDVKM. This CDR3 spans 15 amino acids. The chain's CDR3 is CASSLMTSRGYEQYF. The CDR3, as DNA: TGTGCCAGCAGTCTAATGACTAGCAGAGGCTACGAGCAGTACTTC.

V usage is TRBV6-5 and J usage is TRBJ2-1, with 8 bases matching TRBD2. V dropped 6 bases and J dropped 0; count of bases not matched to a gene: 1. CDR3 length: 14 amino acids. Germline CDR1 reads MNHEY; CDR2 reads SVGAGI. CDR3 protein: CASRLADSYNEQFF. CDR3 nucleotide sequence: TGTGCCAGCAGACTAGCGGACTCCTACAATGAGCAGTTCTTC.

This chain connects TRBV5-5 to TRBJ2-7, with 8 bases matching TRBD1. Germline assignment: CDR1 SGHKS and CDR2 YYEKEE (reference sequence). CDR3 length equals 17 residues. The ends lost 1 base at V and 4 bases at J; junction bases unmatched: 13. CDR3 loop: CASSLSHVAGGVYEQYF. Written as DNA, the CDR3 is TGTGCCAGCAGCTTGTCTCATGTGGCAGGGGGCGTTTACGAGCAGTACTTC.

In regard to this clone: Compared with germline, one end of the junction differs, possibly owing to a read error. The gene calls are TRBV7-7 and TRBJ2-2; D is unclear. CDR1 is SSHAT, CDR2 FNYEAQ, per germline (reference sequence). The CDR3 runs 13 residues. The DNA for the CDR3 is TGTGCTAGCAGCTTAGAGCGAACCGGGGAGCTGTTTTTT. Its protein product is CASSLERTGELFF.

The chain employs TRBV19 and TRBJ2-7; D is unclear. The germline V gene has CDR1 LNHDA and CDR2 SQIVND (reference sequence). This CDR3 has 11 residues. Between the trimmed V and J ends, which lost 6 bases and 2 bases, there was a span of 5 bases. This CDR3 is CASSLTYEQYF. In nucleotides, the CDR3 is TGTGCCAGTAGCCTTACCTACGAGCAGTACTTC.